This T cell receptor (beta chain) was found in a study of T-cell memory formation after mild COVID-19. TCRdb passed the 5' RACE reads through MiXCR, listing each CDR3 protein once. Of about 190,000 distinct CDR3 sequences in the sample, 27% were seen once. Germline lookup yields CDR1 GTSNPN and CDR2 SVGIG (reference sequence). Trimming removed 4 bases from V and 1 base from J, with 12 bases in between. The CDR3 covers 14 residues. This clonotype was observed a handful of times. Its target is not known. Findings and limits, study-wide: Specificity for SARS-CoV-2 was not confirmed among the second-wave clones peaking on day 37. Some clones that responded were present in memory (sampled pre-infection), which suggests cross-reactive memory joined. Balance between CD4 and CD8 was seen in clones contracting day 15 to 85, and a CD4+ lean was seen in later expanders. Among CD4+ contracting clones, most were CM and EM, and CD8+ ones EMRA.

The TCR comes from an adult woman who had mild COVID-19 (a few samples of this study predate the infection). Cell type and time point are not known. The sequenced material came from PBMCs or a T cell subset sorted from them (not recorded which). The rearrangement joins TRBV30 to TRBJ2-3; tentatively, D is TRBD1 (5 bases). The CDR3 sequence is CAWNSGMGTDTQYF. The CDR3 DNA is TGTGCCTGGAATTCAGGGATGGGCACAGATACGCAGTATTTT. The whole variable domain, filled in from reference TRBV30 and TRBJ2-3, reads SQTIHQWPATLVQPVGSPLSLECTVEGTSNPNLYWYRQAAGRGLQLLFYSVGIGQISSEVPQNLSASRPQDRQFILSSKKLLLSDSGFYLCAWNSGMGTDTQYFGPGTRLTVL.